The 14 T cell receptor beta chains given below trace back to one sample, sequenced in a study of blood T cell repertoires in COVID-19. Produced via immunoSEQ multiplex PCR; TCRdb's table is partial and in-frame only. The data show nearly 400,000 clones, 85% to 90% seen once. The sequencing sample was made of PBMCs or T cells enriched from blood (not recorded which). These receptors were collected from a woman in her twenties or thirties who had recovered from COVID-19.

The chain carries TRBV6-2 or TRBV6-3 and TRBJ1-2, with no clear D. The CDR3 covers 15 residues. Trimming shortened V by 6 bases and J by 2 bases, and 16 bases separated the two germline ends. Germline CDR1 and CDR2: MNHEY and SVGEGT. The CDR3 sequence is CASSRGSYDNYGYTF. In DNA, the CDR3 is TGTGCCAGCAGCCGAGGGTCGTACGACAACTATGGCTACACCTTC.

The chain is built from TRBV21-1 and TRBJ2-5; no check of the table's D call, TRBD2, against the DNA was made. TRBV21-1 is described as a pseudogene. The length of the CDR3 is 19 residues. DNA of the CDR3: TGTGCCAGCAGCCCTAGGACTAGCGGAGAGGACAGGTTACAAGAGACCCAGTACTTC. Protein sequence: CASSPRTSGEDRLQETQYF.

A single count supports this clone. This sequence joins TRBV25-1 and TRBJ1-2; D is possibly TRBD1 (6 bases). The V gene lost 7 bases and the J gene lost 6 bases, with 18 bases spanning the gap. The CDR3 runs 14 residues. Per germline, CDR1 MGHDK and CDR2 SYGVNS. This CDR3 is CASTKGGGSHGYTF. CDR3 coding DNA: TGTGCCAGCACCAAAGGGGGTGGGAGTCATGGCTACACCTTC.

V is TRBV10-3 and J is TRBJ2-1; weak D call: TRBD2 (6 bases). This CDR3 contains 12 residues. The germline gives CDR1 ENHRY, CDR2 SYGVKD. V was clipped by 6 bases and J by 5 bases, with 8 bases between them. The CDR3 is CAISGSNNEQFF. DNA of the CDR3: TGTGCCATCAGCGGGAGTAACAATGAGCAGTTCTTC.

Note on this clone: A read error may produce the germline difference seen at one junction end. The rearrangement links TRBV5-8 to TRBJ1-2; TRBD1 might be the D (6 bases). Germline V CDR1 and CDR2: SGHTS, YDEGEE. The CDR3 has 13 amino acids. CDR3 in DNA: TGTGCCAGCAGTTTGGGGGACACCTATGGCTACACCTTC. Residues: CASSLGDTYGYTF.

V gene TRBV18 combines with J gene TRBJ2-3, with D perhaps matching TRBD2 (6 bases). Germline CDR1 is KGHSH and CDR2 is LQKENI. This CDR3 comprises 13 residues. Trimming removed 7 bases from V and 5 bases from J, with 13 bases in between. In DNA form, the CDR3 reads TGTGCCAGCTACTCGGGGGTTAAAGATACGCAGTATTTT. The encoded protein is CASYSGVKDTQYF.

V usage is TRBV9 and J usage is TRBJ1-3; D remains ambiguous. V was trimmed by 4 bases and J by 1 base, leaving 18 bases between them. Per germline, CDR1 SGDLS and CDR2 YYNGEE. This CDR3 is built from 17 residues. The CDR3 bases are TGTGCCAGCAGCACTCAACCAATCGGGTTATCTGGAAACACCATATATTTT. Translated, it gives CASSTQPIGLSGNTIYF.

The gene calls are TRBV25-1 and TRBJ2-2; 10 bases are a match to TRBD2. The CDR3 length is 15 residues. Trimming removed 3 bases from V and 4 bases from J; junction bases left unmatched: 2. The germline V gene encodes CDR1 MGHDK and CDR2 SYGVNS. The CDR3 is CASSDSSGSTGELFF. For the CDR3, the DNA is TGTGCCAGCAGTGATTCTAGCGGGAGCACCGGGGAGCTGTTTTTT.

The rearrangement uses TRBV5-1 and TRBJ2-2; tentatively, D is TRBD2 (5 bases). V lost 6 bases, J lost 6 bases, and 9 bases lay in between. The CDR3 contains 12 residues. Germline V lookup: CDR1 SGHRS, CDR2 YFSETQ. The CDR3 DNA is TGCGCCAGCACACCGCGGGCCGGGGAGCTGTTTTTT. This gives the protein CASTPRAGELFF.

The chain has TRBV30 and TRBJ1-5; D call uncertain. The germline V gene encodes CDR1 GTSNPN and CDR2 SVGIG (reference sequence). This CDR3 contains 13 residues. The ends were cut back, 6 bases at V and 1 base at J, with 10 bases in the middle. The CDR3 region is CACSNLSNQPQHF. In DNA, the CDR3 is TGTGCCTGTTCCAACTTAAGCAATCAGCCCCAGCATTTT.

This CDR3 is CASSLTGTGEKLFF. In DNA form, the CDR3 reads TGCGCCAGCAGCTTGACCGGGACAGGGGAAAAACTGTTTTTT. The V and J genes are TRBV5-1 and TRBJ1-4, with 9 bases fitting TRBD1. CDR3 length: 14 residues. CDR1 SGHRS and CDR2 YFSETQ come from the germline V gene. After removal of 1 base from V and 8 bases from J, the junction contained 3 bases not matched to a gene.

The chain employs TRBV12-3 or TRBV12-4 and TRBJ2-7; D remains unclear. Trimming pared 6 bases from V and 3 bases from J, leaving 6 bases between. The CDR3 sequence is 11 residues long. The CDR3 DNA sequence: TGTGCCAGCAGCCTCGTCTACGAGCAGTACTTC. Its protein is CASSLVYEQYF.

V is TRBV12-3 or TRBV12-4 and J is TRBJ1-2; TRBD1 matches 9 bases. Trimming removed 6 bases from V and 6 bases from J; junction bases left unmatched: 5. This CDR3 has 13 amino acids. CDR3 protein: CASSNTGGDGYTF. The CDR3 nucleotides read TGTGCCAGCAGCAATACAGGGGGCGATGGCTACACCTTC.

The J gene is TRBJ1-5, the V gene TRBV2, with D perhaps matching TRBD1 (5 bases). V lost 2 bases and J 7 bases, leaving 12 bases between the germline ends. This CDR3 region has 14 residues. Germline V gene lookup returns CDR1 SNHLY and CDR2 FYNNEI. CDR3 DNA: TGTGCCAGCAGTGAACGGGGGTCTAGGCAGCCCCAGCATTTT. Translated: CASSERGSRQPQHF.